The clone carrying this T cell receptor beta chain appeared many times. This sample is part of a study of human T cells and chemical hapten exposure. The CDR3 has 13 amino acids. Deletions cut 6 bases from V and 10 bases from J, with 17 bases between. Germline-derived CDR1 and CDR2 are MNHNS and SASEGT. Each CDR3 protein is one row after TCRdb ran MiXCR on the RACE reads. The table includes roughly 46,000 distinct CDR3 sequences, less than 4.5% detected once. The time point is: healthy volunteer bleed at 2 weeks. Sequencing started from total RNA isolated from unfractionated whole blood. The source material was whole blood. The genes are TRBV6-1 and TRBJ2-3; perhaps D is TRBD1 or TRBD2 (5 bases each). The source of this sequence is a human donor in good health. Some clones in this sample may be carry-over from other donors' samples. This chain's CDR3 is CASRAVSLGAQYF. CDR3 coding DNA: TGTGCCAGCAGGGCCGTATCCCTGGGGGCGCAGTATTTT.